This is a list of T cell receptor beta chains from one sample in a study of long-term antiretroviral therapy in people with HIV. Clones were sequenced by immunoSEQ multiplex PCR, and TCRdb holds only the in-frame ones, with some missing. In the table there are roughly 28,000 clones, roughly 90% of which are singletons. Here the sequenced sample was unsorted PBMCs, taken 1.8 years after starting antiretroviral therapy. Source of these receptors: a young woman with HIV. CDR3s include the opening cysteine and the closing phenylalanine or tryptophan. Fields, in order: clone size, J gene, D gene, V gene, CDR3 DNA, CDR3 protein. The D gene is left open where the match is weak. Size tells how often a clone was seen (once, few, many) or the class of an expanded clone, and some rows leave it out.

>.|TRBJ1-4|.|TRBV15
TGTGCCACCAGCAGAGTGGCGGGGGGCGAGGAAAAACTGTTTTTT
CATSRVAGGEEKLFF
>.|TRBJ2-7|TRBD2|TRBV5-1
TGCGCCAGCAGCTTGGCGGGTAGCGGGAGGGCCGAACTCTACGAGCAGTACTTC
CASSLAGSGRAELYEQYF
>once|TRBJ2-7|TRBD2|TRBV9
TGTGCCAGCAGCGTATCCTATTCCGGGACTAGCAGCGAGCAGTACTTC
CASSVSYSGTSSEQYF
>.|TRBJ1-2|TRBD1|TRBV28
TGTGCCAGCAGGGGACCGGGACAGCTATATGGCTACACCTTC
CASRGPGQLYGYTF
>.|TRBJ1-1|.|TRBV11-2
TGTGCCAGCAGGAGCTTGAACACTGAAGCTTTCTTT
CASRSLNTEAFF
>.|TRBJ1-2|.|TRBV6-1
TGTGCCAGCAGTGAAGGGTCCGGTTCTAACTATGGCTACACCTTC
CASSEGSGSNYGYTF
>.|TRBJ2-1|TRBD2|TRBV10-2
TGCGCCAGCAGTGCCGGGACTAGCGGAAGCTACAATGAGCAGTTCTTC
CASSAGTSGSYNEQFF
>.|TRBJ1-1|.|TRBV27
TGTGCCAGCAGTTTGTTTAGACAGGAGAACACTGAAGCTTTCTTT
CASSLFRQENTEAFF
>.|TRBJ2-7|.|TRBV20-1
TGCAGTGCCAACGACAGGCCTCTTGAGTACTTC
CSANDRPLEYF
>few|TRBJ1-1|.|TRBV28
TGTGCCAGCAGTTCACGGATTGAAGCTTTCTTT
CASSSRIEAFF
>.|TRBJ2-3|.|TRBV2
TGTGCCAGCCAGAGGGACGTTAGCACAGATACGCAGTATTTT
CASQRDVSTDTQYF
>.|TRBJ1-1|.|TRBV7-2
TGTGCCAGCAGCTTAGAGGGAATTTGGAGCACTGAAGCTTTCTTT
CASSLEGIWSTEAFF
>few|TRBJ2-3|TRBD2|TRBV19
TGTGCCAGTAGTCACCTAGCGGGAATGAGGGATACGCAGTATTTT
CASSHLAGMRDTQYF
>.|TRBJ2-7|TRBD1|TRBV19
TGTGCCAGTAGACTGGGGCAGGGGGCGTACGAGCAGTACTTC
CASRLGQGAYEQYF
>.|TRBJ2-7|.|TRBV28
TGTGCCAGCGCCCAGGGGGGCACCTACGAGCAGTACTTC
CASAQGGTYEQYF
>.|TRBJ1-4|.|TRBV5-6
TGTGCCAGCAGCGGGGGACGGCTTAATGAAAAACTGTTTTTT
CASSGGRLNEKLFF
>.|TRBJ1-4|.|TRBV5-7
TGTGCCAGCAGCTTAGTCCCAGGCAGGGCTACGCGGGGGGATGAAAAACTGTTTTTT
CASSLVPGRATRGDEKLFF
>.|TRBJ2-7|TRBD2|TRBV6-6
TGTGCCAGCAGTTCACCTCGAGGGCGGGAGGTGGACGAGCAGTACTTC
CASSSPRGREVDEQYF
>.|TRBJ2-1|.|TRBV11-2
TGTGCCAGCAGCTTATTAGGGGGGCCGGGCTACAATGAGCAGTTCTTC
CASSLLGGPGYNEQFF
>.|TRBJ2-5|.|TRBV28
TGTGCCAGCAGTCCCGGTGGCCGAGTGGAGACCCAGTACTTC
CASSPGGRVETQYF
>once|TRBJ1-2|.|TRBV6-6
TGTGCCAGCAGTTACTGGCCGGGTAACTATGGCTACACCTTC
CASSYWPGNYGYTF
>.|TRBJ2-1|TRBD1|TRBV4-3
TGCGCCAGCAGCCAAGTAGGGGGGACAGGGGGCAATGAGCAGTTCTTC
CASSQVGGTGGNEQFF
>.|TRBJ1-4|TRBD1|TRBV6-5
TGTGCCAGCAGTGAACAGGGGTACGGTGAAAAACTGTTTTTT
CASSEQGYGEKLFF
>.|TRBJ2-7|.|TRBV7-2
TGTGCCAGCACGCCCGGGACACGGCTAGTCTCATACGAGCAGTACTTC
CASTPGTRLVSYEQYF
>.|TRBJ2-1|TRBD2|TRBV9
TGTGCCAGCAGCGACAAGCGGGAGCGCCCAAATGAGCAGTTCTTC
CASSDKRERPNEQFF
>.|TRBJ2-7|.|TRBV6-5
TGTGCCAGCAGCCCACAGGGCTGGGAGCAGTACTTC
CASSPQGWEQYF
>.|TRBJ1-1|TRBD1|TRBV18
TGTGCCAGCTCACCAGGACAGGCCATGAACACTGAAGCTTTCTTT
CASSPGQAMNTEAFF
>.|TRBJ2-7|.|TRBV19
TGTGCCAGTAGTTTTACTAGGGGATACGAGCAGTACTTC
CASSFTRGYEQYF
>.|TRBJ2-2|TRBD1|TRBV16
TGTGCCAGCAGCCACGCGGGACAGGGGGCCGGGGAGCTGTTTTTT
CASSHAGQGAGELFF
>.|TRBJ2-7|TRBD2|TRBV7-9
TGTGCCAGCAGCTTCCCGGGACTAGCAAACGAGCAGTACTTC
CASSFPGLANEQYF
>.|TRBJ2-7|TRBD1|TRBV19
TGTGCCAGTAGTATCAGGGGGAACGAGCAGTACTTC
CASSIRGNEQYF
>few|TRBJ2-7|.|TRBV6-1
TGTGCCAGCAGCTACGAGCAGTACTTC
CASSYEQYF
>.|TRBJ1-1|.|TRBV27
TGTGCCAGCAGTTGGGGGGGCGCGTACACTGAAGCTTTCTTT
CASSWGGAYTEAFF
>.|TRBJ2-6|TRBD1|TRBV7-2
TGTGCCAGCAGCTTTCCCCGCGGGCAGGGGGCTGCTGGGGCCAACGTCCTGACTTTC
CASSFPRGQGAAGANVLTF
>.|TRBJ2-7|TRBD2|TRBV7-8
TGTGCCAGCAGCTTAGAACCAATTCCGGGCGGGAGAGCGTTAAGGGAGCAGTACTTC
CASSLEPIPGGRALREQYF
>.|TRBJ2-7|.|TRBV7-2
TGTGCCAGTGGGGAGGTCTTCGAGCAGTACTTC
CASGEVFEQYF
>.|TRBJ2-2|TRBD2|TRBV7-3
TGTGCCAGCAGCCGTCAGAGGGTAGCGGGAGGAAAGAACACCGGGGAGCTGTTTTTT
CASSRQRVAGGKNTGELFF
>.|TRBJ1-1|TRBD1|TRBV9
TGTGCCAGCAGCGTAGGGACAGGGTCTAACACTGAAGCTTTCTTT
CASSVGTGSNTEAFF
>once|TRBJ2-1|TRBD2|TRBV7-3
TGTGCCAGCAGCTCGCCGGGACTAGCGGGAGTGAATGAGCAGTTCTTC
CASSSPGLAGVNEQFF
>.|TRBJ2-7|.|TRBV6-1
TGTGCCAGCAAGGAGCTAGCCGACTCCTACGAGCAGTACTTC
CASKELADSYEQYF
>.|TRBJ2-1|.|TRBV1
.
CTSSQSSWGGGNEQFF